What follows is one T cell receptor (beta chain) and its context. The antigen is undetermined. The data are from a study of type 1 and type 2 diabetes patients. Study in general: Magnetic bead positive selection isolated CD4+ or CD8+ T cells from PBMCs. Study-wide results and limits: Type 2 diabetes and control samples shared highly correlated V and J usage, averaging about 0.97. A median of one highly-expanded CD4+ clone, covering approximately 4.1% of reads, occurred in type 2 diabetes.

Genomic DNA was the PCR template. Amplification of the beta chain CDR3 used 30 forward and 13 reverse multiplex primers. TCRdb reprocessed the multiplex PCR reads via MiXCR and lists one record per CDR3 protein. This table holds a few hundred thousand distinct CDR3 sequences, 40% to 50% found once. Germline loops: CDR1 MNHNS, CDR2 SASEGT. V was clipped by 6 bases and J by 6 bases; unmatched bases: 8. CDR3 length equals 15 residues. V and J are TRBV6-1 and TRBJ1-2; 12 bases are a match to TRBD1. The TCR was taken from a man between 18 and 35 years old with type 2 diabetes. Material: peripheral blood mononuclear cells (PBMCs). This chain's CDR3 is CASRTAGTGGDGYTF. The CDR3 coding sequence is TGTGCCAGCAGAACTGCCGGGACAGGGGGCGATGGCTACACCTTC.